These T cell receptor beta chains were read from a single sample in a study of Graves' ophthalmopathy and Graves' hyperthyroidism. Via MiXCR, TCRdb re-called the multiplex PCR reads, giving one row per CDR3 protein. The sample holds just over 600,000 distinct CDR3 sequences; approximately 21% are singletons and the top ten take roughly 6.9%. The specimen sequenced was peripheral blood. The origin of the receptors is a woman aged 18-35 years with stable Graves' hyperthyroidism. Some clones in this sample may be carry-over from other donors' samples. Each CDR3 is given with its conserved first and last residue.

v_gene: TRBV7-9; CDR3aa: CASSSDRDRYYEQYF
v_gene: TRBV19; CDR3aa: CASSRAGANYEQYF
v_gene: TRBV5-1; CDR3aa: CASSLTRGGYGYTF
v_gene: TRBV6-1; CDR3aa: CASSRGRGETQYF
v_gene: TRBV12-3/TRBV12-4; CDR3aa: CASRPGLGEYEQYF
v_gene: TRBV28; CDR3aa: CASSSPLRRGWDQPQHF
v_gene: TRBV18; CDR3aa: CASSPGVAAQETQYF
v_gene: TRBV5-1; CDR3aa: CASSGQSSTGELFF
v_gene: TRBV9; CDR3aa: CASSVAQNYGYTF
v_gene: TRBV10-3; CDR3aa: CAIRRHPVDTINYGYTF
v_gene: TRBV28; CDR3aa: CASSFLTSGSEARNIQYF
v_gene: TRBV6-5; CDR3aa: CASSYSRSGGNTIYF
v_gene: TRBV27; CDR3aa: CASSSGGSNTGELFF
v_gene: TRBV18; CDR3aa: CASSPGHFYNSPLHF
v_gene: TRBV7-9; CDR3aa: CASTKQGRNQPQHF
v_gene: TRBV6-2/TRBV6-3; CDR3aa: CASSYGRISYEQYF
v_gene: TRBV12-3/TRBV12-4; CDR3aa: CASIPGQGYTGELFF
v_gene: TRBV20-1; CDR3aa: CSASRDRRTPLHF
v_gene: TRBV20-1; CDR3aa: CSAIGTGQPGANVLTF
v_gene: TRBV20-1; CDR3aa: CSARVGGGYGQYF
v_gene: TRBV5-1; CDR3aa: CASSFTSLAEAFF
v_gene: TRBV10-2; CDR3aa: CASSEWSHPSNSPLHF
v_gene: TRBV6-1; CDR3aa: CASSEVVTGGLDTIYF
v_gene: TRBV11-1; CDR3aa: CASSQRGQGKAGELFF
v_gene: TRBV5-1; CDR3aa: CASSLEDREETQYF
v_gene: TRBV12-3/TRBV12-4; CDR3aa: CASTEDSPRGYTF
v_gene: TRBV6-5; CDR3aa: CASSYPHSYEQYF
v_gene: TRBV20-1; CDR3aa: CSALHGELFF
v_gene: TRBV6-5; CDR3aa: CASSPQRGNTEAFF
v_gene: TRBV27; CDR3aa: CASSLWQGTGNQPQHF
v_gene: TRBV11-2; CDR3aa: CASSLKISAGGQPQHF
v_gene: TRBV9; CDR3aa: CASSVASGHTNTGELFF
v_gene: TRBV13; CDR3aa: CASSLGSAGLNYGYTF
v_gene: TRBV20-1; CDR3aa: CSWRENTEAFF
v_gene: TRBV28; CDR3aa: CASRDVDYGYTF
v_gene: TRBV18; CDR3aa: CASSATQGNVVGPQHF
v_gene: TRBV20-1; CDR3aa: CSERHRDEQYF
v_gene: TRBV27; CDR3aa: CASSLAPTMNTEAFF
v_gene: TRBV9; CDR3aa: CASSPEGGAPDTEAFF